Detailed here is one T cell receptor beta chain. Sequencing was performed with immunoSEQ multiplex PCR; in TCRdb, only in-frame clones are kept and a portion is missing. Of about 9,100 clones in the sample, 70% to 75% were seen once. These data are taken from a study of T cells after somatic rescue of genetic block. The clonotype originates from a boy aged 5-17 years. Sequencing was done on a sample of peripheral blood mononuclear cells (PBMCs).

CDR3 residues: CASSPYRGLGGYTF. CDR3 nucleotides: TGTGCCAGCAGTCCTTACAGGGGGCTGGGGGGCTACACCTTC. The rearrangement joins TRBV6-5 to TRBJ1-2; 9 bases are shared with TRBD1. From germline, CDR1 is MNHEY and CDR2 SVGAGI. V lost 5 bases, J lost 8 bases, and 9 bases stayed unmatched. The CDR3 loop spans 14 amino acids.